Shown below are 9 T cell receptor beta chains from a single sample sequenced in a study of OX40 agonist ivuxolimab in advanced cancers. The library relied on the immunoSEQ multiplex PCR assay. This immuneACCESS table, as held by TCRdb, lists in-frame sequences with V and J called but not all clones. Of the missing ones, under half trace to an unresolved V gene in checked studies; the others have no known cause. The sample data list about 16,000 clones, and 75% to 85% of these were observed just once. Of the sample, 12% falls within the top ten clones. The sample in question was CD4+ or CD8+ T cells sorted from blood, obtained in a trial of the OX40 agonist ivuxolimab. The receptors originated from an adult with an advanced solid tumor such as melanoma, head and neck, liver or kidney cancer.

The chain couples TRBV7-6 to TRBJ2-5, with 9 bases identical to TRBD1. Germline V gene data show CDR1 as SGHVS and CDR2 as FNYEAQ. V lost 5 bases and J lost 4; bases outside the gene matches: 11. This CDR3 is 16 amino acids long. The CDR3 region is CASSLDSGQGIETQYF. Here the CDR3 DNA reads TGTGCCAGCAGCCTCGACTCGGGACAGGGAATAGAGACCCAGTACTTC.

By sample fraction, this clone is medium-sized. The junction departs from germline at one end; a sequencing error may be responsible. This sequence joins TRBV7-7 and TRBJ1-1; D gene unclear. Germline CDR1 SSHAT, CDR2 FNYEAQ (reference sequence). This CDR3 is built from 13 residues. The CDR3 DNA reads as TGTGCTAGCAGCTTTGGACCCGGGACTGAAGCTTTCTTT. Residues: CASSFGPGTEAFF. Filled out from reference TRBV7-7 and TRBJ1-1, the complete variable domain reads GAGVSQSPRYKVTKRGQDVTLRCDPISSHATLYWYQQALGQGPEFLTYFNYEAQPDKSGLPSDRFSAERPEGSISTLTIQRTEQRDSAMYRCASSFGPGTEAFFGQGTRLTVV.

The chain couples TRBV10-3 to TRBJ1-1; D is unresolved. This CDR3 contains 13 residues. Germline V lookup: CDR1 ENHRY, CDR2 SYGVKD. The V gene lost 0 bases and the J gene lost 7 bases, with 9 bases spanning the gap. Here the CDR3 reads CAISESRRGEAFF. Here the CDR3 DNA reads TGTGCCATCAGTGAGTCGCGGCGAGGTGAAGCTTTCTTT.

This clone has a single count. At one of its ends the junction is not consistent with the germline gene, which may arise from a read error. The chain has TRBV7-7 and TRBJ2-3; D is uncertain. The CDR3 extends over 12 amino acids. Per germline, CDR1 SSHAT and CDR2 FNYEAQ (reference sequence). Here the CDR3 reads CASSLGRDTQYF. In nucleotides, the CDR3 is TGTGCTAGCAGCTTAGGGCGAGATACGCAGTATTTT.

V is TRBV7-6 and J is TRBJ2-2; D uncertain. The length of the CDR3 is 13 residues. From germline, CDR1 is SGHVS and CDR2 FNYEAQ. Trimming left V 3 bases short and J 8 bases short, with 10 bases between. The CDR3 nucleotides read TGTGCCAGCAGCTTTGCCCCGTCAGGGGAGCTGTTTTTT. Protein sequence: CASSFAPSGELFF.

The J gene is TRBJ2-7, the V gene TRBV10-3; 9 nucleotides line up with TRBD1. This CDR3 comprises 13 residues. The germline CDR1 and CDR2 sequences are ENHRY and SYGVKD. With 11 bases clipped from V and 3 bases from J, the junction kept 8 bases outside the gene matches. CDR3 residues: CAAGQGMFYEQYF. For the CDR3, the DNA is TGTGCCGCCGGACAGGGGATGTTCTACGAGCAGTACTTC.

This chain links TRBV7-9 with TRBJ2-7, with D possibly being TRBD2 (6 bases). Deletions cut 7 bases from V and 6 bases from J, with 13 bases between. The CDR3 is made up of 12 amino acids. CDR1 is SEHNR, CDR2 FQNEAQ, per germline (reference sequence). CDR3 coding DNA: TGTGCCAGCACCTCTCCTAGCGCCGAGCAGTACTTC. Its protein is CASTSPSAEQYF. The full variable domain, rest sourced from reference TRBV7-9 and TRBJ2-7, is DTGVSQNPRHKITKRGQNVTFRCDPISEHNRLYWYRQTLGQGPEFLTYFQNEAQLEKSRLLSDRFSAERPKGSFSTLEIQRTEQGDSAMYLCASTSPSAEQYFGPGTRLTVT.

This clone was observed a few times. This sequence joins TRBV4-1 and TRBJ2-1, with 8 positions matching TRBD1. The junction had 13 bases not matched to a gene; V was cut back by 0 bases and J by 6 bases. This CDR3 is 18 amino acids long. Germline CDR1 reads MGHRA; CDR2 reads YSYEKL. The CDR3 nucleotides are TGCGCCAGCAGCCAAGATAGGGACAGGCCGTACGGGGGCAATGAGCAGTTCTTC. Its protein product is CASSQDRDRPYGGNEQFF.

This rearrangement joins TRBV6-6 to TRBJ2-3; the match to TRBD2 covers 9 bases. Germline V gene lookup returns CDR1 MNHNY and CDR2 SVGAGI (reference sequence). The V gene end was trimmed by 6 bases and the J gene end by 6 bases; junction bases not matched to a gene: 13. The length of the CDR3 is 16 residues. Written as DNA, the CDR3 is TGTGCCAGCAGCCCAGGGGTGGCGGGGGGGGTGGATACGCAGTATTTT. It yields the protein CASSPGVAGGVDTQYF.